This TCR beta chain was sequenced in a study of cytomegalovirus exposure and HLA in healthy donors. Libraries were prepared by immunoSEQ multiplex PCR; TCRdb keeps only in-frame clonotypes and omits some of them. The sample carries 80,000 to 95,000 clones, roughly 92% recorded once. The study drew the donors from its roughly 130-subject validation cohort, separate from the approximately 700-subject first cohort. The germline gives CDR1 SGHTA, CDR2 FQGNSA. The CDR3 runs 16 residues. Trimming removed 1 base from V and 1 base from J, with 13 bases in between. The gene calls are TRBV7-2 and TRBJ1-1; the D gene is possibly TRBD1 (6 bases). Sequencing was carried out using PBMCs. This sequence was found in a woman younger than 45 in good health and CMV-seropositive. CDR3 region: CASSLGPTGWNTEAFF. The CDR3 bases are TGTGCCAGCAGCTTAGGCCCCACAGGGTGGAACACTGAAGCTTTCTTT.